The next 12 T cell receptor beta chains were all read from a single sample in a study of STAT3 mutations in large granular lymphocyte leukemia. Study results and caveats: At least one immunodominant TCR beta clonotype appeared in every T-cell large granular lymphocyte leukemia patient.

Their recognized antigens are unknown. The table came from immunoSEQ multiplex PCR; TCRdb's copy has only in-frame clones and leaves some out. The repertoire includes 1,500 to 2,500 clones, roughly two thirds of them detected once, and under 75% sits in the top ten. Sequencing was carried out using peripheral blood mononuclear cells. All receptors come from a man over 45 with T-cell large granular lymphocyte leukemia. Some clones in this sample may be carry-over from other donors' samples.

V gene TRBV18 combines with J gene TRBJ2-7; no clear D gene. The germline V gene encodes CDR1 KGHSH and CDR2 LQKENI. The CDR3 covers 13 residues. V lost 5 bases and J 0 bases, leaving 8 bases between the germline ends. This CDR3 reads CASSEQLSYEQYF. For the CDR3, the DNA is TGTGCCAGCTCAGAACAACTCTCCTACGAGCAGTACTTC.

This clone was counted a few times. The chain joins TRBV5-1 to TRBJ1-2, with D possibly matching TRBD1 (6 bases). Trimming removed 0 bases at V and 7 bases at J, with 13 bases between. The V gene's germline CDR1 is SGHRS and CDR2 YFSETQ. The CDR3 has 14 amino acids. The DNA for the CDR3 is TGCGCCAGCAGCTTGGAAACAGGGCCCCGTGGCTACACCTTC. Protein product: CASSLETGPRGYTF.

By its share, this clone is large (0.1 to 1%). This chain joins TRBV5-6 and TRBJ1-1; 8 nucleotides align to TRBD1. The V and J ends lost 1 base and 0 bases, in that order; junction bases with no gene match: 8. This CDR3 contains 17 residues. Germline CDR1 is SGHDT and CDR2 is YYEEEE. The CDR3 sequence is CASSLQGAGVMNTEAFF. The CDR3 DNA is TGTGCCAGCAGCTTGCAGGGGGCGGGAGTTATGAACACTGAAGCTTTCTTT.

The J gene is TRBJ1-1, the V gene TRBV18; 9 bases map to TRBD1. The CDR3 length is 15 residues. CDR1 is KGHSH, CDR2 LQKENI, per germline. J was trimmed by 1 base and V by 6 bases; bases with no gene match: 6. CDR3 nucleotide sequence: TGTGCCAGCTCCCCGGGGGGACAGGGGAACACTGAAGCTTTCTTT. It yields the protein CASSPGGQGNTEAFF.

This CDR3 reads CAWSVRGSLYGYTF. For the CDR3, the DNA is TGTGCCTGGAGTGTACGTGGCAGTCTTTATGGCTACACCTTC. V gene TRBV30 combines with J gene TRBJ1-2; the D is unclear. The V end was cut by 0 bases, the J end by 5 bases, with 13 bases between. The CDR3 length is 14 residues. Germline V gene sequence: CDR1 GTSNPN, CDR2 SVGIG (reference sequence).

The sample holds a few counts of this clone. Different DNA sequences within this sample yield the same CDR3. The chain combines TRBV18 with TRBJ1-5, with 9 positions matching TRBD1. CDR3 length: 15 residues. Germline assignment: CDR1 KGHSH and CDR2 LQKENI. Trimming at V came to 3 bases and at J to 2 bases, leaving 2 bases not matched to a gene. The CDR3 here is CASSPDRGGNQPQHF. CDR3 bases: TGTGCCAGCTCACCGGACAGGGGTGGCAATCAGCCCCAGCATTTT.

The V call is TRBV4-1, the J call TRBJ2-7, with TRBD2 matching 8 bases. Germline V gene sequence: CDR1 MGHRA, CDR2 YSYEKL. V shed 4 bases and J 4 bases; nucleotides not matched to a gene: 0. CDR3 length equals 12 residues. CDR3 nucleotide sequence: TGCGCCAGCAGCCCGGGGGGGTACGAGCAGTACTTC. This gives the protein CASSPGGYEQYF.

This clone was picked up a small number of times. The chain links TRBV10-3 to TRBJ2-7; TRBD1 agrees at 8 bases. CDR3 length: 12 amino acids. Trimming at V came to 10 bases and at J to 0 bases, leaving 2 bases not matched to a gene. Germline CDR1 and CDR2: ENHRY and SYGVKD. The CDR3 is CASGQGSYEQYF. CDR3 DNA sequence: TGTGCCAGCGGACAGGGCTCCTACGAGCAGTACTTC.

The chain links TRBV5-1 to TRBJ1-1; D not certain. The CDR3 is made up of 13 amino acids. Trimming left V 0 bases short and J 6 bases short, with 9 bases between. Germline assignment: CDR1 SGHRS and CDR2 YFSETQ. The CDR3 region has the DNA TGCGCCAGCAGCTTGGTGGCCGGGGCTGAAGCTTTCTTT. Residues: CASSLVAGAEAFF.

This chain connects TRBV5-6 to TRBJ2-1; D may be TRBD1 (5 bases). The CDR3 is made up of 15 amino acids. CDR1 SGHDT and CDR2 YYEEEE come from the germline V gene. The ends were cut back, 0 bases at V and 6 bases at J, with 13 bases in the middle. CDR3 sequence (DNA): TGTGCCAGCAGCTTGGCTAGGGGTGGTTTCAATGAGCAGTTCTTC. Its translation is CASSLARGGFNEQFF.

This clone was detected once. This chain connects TRBV5-6 to TRBJ1-2; D is unclear. Trimming took 0 bases from V and 4 from J, leaving 7 bases between them. Germline CDR1 and CDR2: SGHDT and YYEEEE. This CDR3 is built from 13 residues. This chain's CDR3 is CASSLVVSYGYTF. The CDR3 bases are TGTGCCAGCAGCTTGGTCGTCAGCTATGGCTACACCTTC.

The rearrangement joins TRBV7-9 to TRBJ2-7, with TRBD1 matching over 7 bases. Germline CDR1 and CDR2: SEHNR and FQNEAQ (reference sequence). J was trimmed by 2 bases and V by 8 bases; bases with no gene match: 9. The length of the CDR3 is 14 residues. Written as DNA, the CDR3 is TGTGCCAGCGGGGAGCCGGGACAGACCTACGAGCAGTACTTC. This gives the protein CASGEPGQTYEQYF.